The clone carrying this T cell receptor beta chain occurred many times. CDR3 length: 13 amino acids. V dropped 2 bases and J dropped 9; count of bases not matched to a gene: 3. Germline V gene sequence: CDR1 SGDLS, CDR2 YYNGEE. The data stem from a study of T cell repertoires in cytomegalovirus infection. MiXCR was run by TCRdb on the reads, yielding one entry per CDR3 protein. The table lists roughly 500,000 distinct CDR3 sequences, 10% to 12% of them singletons. Input material: PBMCs. The rearrangement uses TRBV9 and TRBJ2-1; 9 bases fit TRBD2. The sequence was obtained from a human donor in good health (CMV status not recorded). Some clones in this sample may be carry-over from other donors' samples. The chain's CDR3 is CASSVGGRAEQFF. CDR3 DNA sequence: TGTGCCAGCAGCGTGGGCGGGAGGGCTGAGCAGTTCTTC. The full variable domain, in which reference TRBV9 and TRBJ2-1 provide the parts outside the CDR3, is DSGVTQTPKHLITATGQRVTLRCSPRSGDLSVYWYQQSLDQGLQFLIQYYNGEERAKGNILERFSAQQFPDLHSELNLSSLELGDSALYFCASSVGGRAEQFFGPGTRLTVL.